This record covers a single T cell receptor (beta chain). Its target is unknown. The CDR3 totals 13 residues. After removal of 5 bases from V and 7 bases from J, the junction contained 4 bases not matched to a gene. The germline CDR1 and CDR2 sequences are SGHVS and FNYEAQ. This sample stems from a study of cytomegalovirus exposure and HLA in healthy donors. The wider study: A prior analysis found about 120 million unique TCR beta sequences from about 179 million T cells. Study results and caveats: As a later analysis showed, several of the most significant clusters appeared to be linked to common viral pathogens. It was likely that a cluster of highly shared sequence variants was a sequencing artifact. Accurate prediction of HLA-A and HLA-B alleles (for most subjects) was reportedly achieved from TCR beta sequences.

Primers included in the PCR were 60 Vbeta and 13 Jbeta primers. Some clones are missing from TCRdb's copy, which holds only in-frame ones; the method was immunoSEQ multiplex PCR. The repertoire consists of about 96,000 clones, with approximately 79% occurring once and the leading ten covering about 2.9%. The receptor was isolated from a man aged 25 to 45 in good health and CMV-seronegative. Sequencing input: PBMCs. The chain employs TRBV7-6 and TRBJ1-2; 10 positions match TRBD1. The CDR3 is CASSAGTGAGYTF. In DNA form, the CDR3 reads TGTGCCAGCAGCGCCGGGACAGGGGCTGGCTACACCTTC.